What follows are 2 T cell receptor beta chains derived from one specimen sequenced in a study of CD8+ T cells in alopecia areata. Once RNA had been extracted, it was reverse transcribed into cDNA to act as the sequencing template. Clones were sequenced by immunoSEQ multiplex PCR, and TCRdb holds only the in-frame ones, with some missing. Among approximately 280,000 clones listed, nearly 60% were seen once. Treatment denoted: oral pan-JAK inhibitor, 5-10 mg twice daily. The material was CD4+ T cells sorted from blood, obtained at week 24, from a patient treated with tofacitinib. All receptors come from a human donor with alopecia areata.

The chain recombines TRBV12-5 with TRBJ2-2; TRBD1 might be the D (5 bases). The CDR3 covers 15 residues. Looked up from germline, CDR1 is LGHNT and CDR2 is FRNRAP. The V and J ends lost 6 bases and 2 bases respectively, with 13 bases between them. The CDR3 sequence is CASGRTPRNTGELFF. The CDR3 DNA reads TGTGCTAGTGGGAGGACACCTCGAAACACCGGGGAGCTGTTTTTT.

The V gene is TRBV5-1, the J gene TRBJ2-3; D remains unclear. The V end was cut by 0 bases, the J end by 5 bases, with 7 bases between. This CDR3 comprises 13 residues. CDR1 SGHRS and CDR2 YFSETQ come from the germline V gene. CDR3 residues: CASSLGPQDTQYF. The CDR3 DNA follows: TGCGCCAGCAGCTTGGGTCCGCAAGATACGCAGTATTTT.